What follows are 4 T cell receptor beta chains derived from one specimen sequenced in a study of blood T cell repertoires in COVID-19. TCRdb keeps only in-frame clones here, not all; method: immunoSEQ multiplex PCR. The table has nearly 110,000 clones, about 93% seen once. The sample consisted of peripheral blood. The origin of the receptors is a woman in her thirties with acute or convalescent COVID-19.

This clone was picked up one time. This chain's CDR3 is CASSALQGKQYF. The CDR3 DNA sequence: TGTGCCAGCAGTGCTCTTCAGGGTAAGCAGTACTTC. The gene calls are TRBV25-1 and TRBJ2-7; TRBD1 might be the D (5 bases). CDR3 length: 12 residues. Germline V lookup: CDR1 MGHDK, CDR2 SYGVNS. V was clipped by 4 bases and J by 8 bases, with 12 bases between them.

This CDR3 reads CASSVLRGIGAGYIENTGELFF. For the CDR3, the DNA is TGTGCCAGCAGTGTGTTACGTGGGATCGGAGCAGGGTATATCGAGAACACCGGGGAGCTGTTTTTT. The V gene is TRBV2, the J gene TRBJ2-2, with a possible D match to TRBD1 (5 bases). Trimming removed 4 bases at V and 1 base at J, with 31 bases between. The CDR3 consists of 22 residues. Germline loops: CDR1 SNHLY, CDR2 FYNNEI. Drawing the rest from reference TRBV2 and TRBJ2-2, the complete variable domain is EPEVTQTPSHQVTQMGQEVILRCVPISNHLYFYWYRQILGQKVEFLVSFYNNEISEKSEIFDDQFSVERPDGSNFTLKIRSTKLEDSAMYFCASSVLRGIGAGYIENTGELFFGEGSRLTVL.

The chain is built from TRBV27 and TRBJ2-2; maybe TRBD2 (7 bases). V lost 6 bases and J lost 2, with 16 bases in between. The CDR3 covers 16 residues. Germline V CDR1 and CDR2: MNHEY, SMNVEV (reference sequence). CDR3 region: CASRGGQNLNTGELFF. The CDR3 nucleotides read TGTGCCAGCAGGGGGGGGCAGAACCTCAACACCGGGGAGCTGTTTTTT.

The CDR3 DNA reads as TGTGCCAGCAGTTCGGGCTATGGCTACACCTTC. Translated, it gives CASSSGYGYTF. J is TRBJ1-2 and V is TRBV12-3 or TRBV12-4; D not resolved. V lost 4 bases, J lost 4 bases, and 4 bases lay in between. The CDR3 is 11 amino acids.